This TCR beta chain was recovered during a study of regulatory T cells in long-lasting Graves disease. Described time point: persistent/refractory GD, antithyroid drugs over 5 years with positive TRAb. Scientists built the TCR library using RNA that was extracted from PBMCs. Points from the study as a whole: Persistent disease was associated with favored TRBV28 usage and with favored use of TRBJ1-2 and TRBJ2-5.

This clonotype was recorded at least ten times. Its antigen is currently unknown. J was trimmed by 8 bases and V by 0 bases; bases with no gene match: 10. From germline, CDR1 is DFQATT and CDR2 SNEGSKA (reference sequence). The CDR3 loop spans 16 amino acids. With iRepertoire HTBI primers and Arm-PCR of CDR3 regions, TCR beta libraries were built. In TCRdb, the multiplex PCR reads were re-called with MiXCR into one record per CDR3 protein. The table lists 400,000 to 450,000 distinct CDR3 sequences, around 22% of them singletons, with approximately 28% in the top ten. The chain uses TRBV20-1 and TRBJ1-2; 12 bases fit TRBD1. The sequences come from peripheral blood mononuclear cells (PBMCs), collected when the disease was refractory, from a patient treated with antithyroid drugs. The TCR comes from a female donor with Graves disease. The CDR3 protein is CSARDVGTGGLWGYTF. The CDR3 DNA follows: TGCAGTGCTAGAGATGTTGGGACAGGGGGCTTGTGGGGCTACACCTTC.